The clone carrying this TCR beta chain was recorded once. The antigen remains unidentified. These data originate in a study of T cell responses to AZD1222 COVID-19 vaccine. Findings and limits, study-wide: Repertoire collection took place solely once the T cell response had peaked. Just a handful of people given AZD1222 tested seropositive at baseline. Donors in the cohort were predominantly white British and more often female, and clonal diversity was possibly underestimated. The study reported that nearly half of spike-specific TCRs target unmutated variant regions.

Some clones are missing from TCRdb's copy, which holds only in-frame ones; the method was immunoSEQ multiplex PCR. Of some 120,000 clones in the sample, 92% were seen once. This clonotype originated in an adult in good health. The material was peripheral blood, obtained on day 0 of AZD1222 vaccination.

In nucleotides, the CDR3 is TGTGCCAGCAGACTAGAGGGGGGTGGTCGAAACATTCAGTACTTC. Protein product: CASRLEGGGRNIQYF. This chain joins TRBV6-5 and TRBJ2-4; D tentatively fits TRBD1 or TRBD2 (6 bases each). Trimming stripped 6 bases from V and 6 bases from J, with 18 bases between. The CDR3 is 15 residues long. Germline assignment: CDR1 MNHEY and CDR2 SVGAGI.